This T cell receptor beta chain comes out of a study of OX40 agonist ivuxolimab in advanced cancers. Profiled with immunoSEQ multiplex PCR; TCRdb holds only in-frame clones, not every one. The sample lists 60,000 to 90,000 clones; about 86% were seen once. In its sample, this clone was seen a few times. With 3 bases removed from V and 4 bases from J, the gap between germline ends came to 4 bases. The CDR3 has 11 amino acids. Germline lookup yields CDR1 MNHNS and CDR2 SASEGT. The sequence came from an adult with an advanced solid tumor such as melanoma, head and neck, liver or kidney cancer. The material sequenced was CD4+ or CD8+ T cells sorted from blood, taken in a trial of the OX40 agonist ivuxolimab. The chain is built from TRBV6-1 and TRBJ2-7; D is unresolved. Here the CDR3 reads CASSEDYEQYF. The CDR3 DNA reads TGTGCCAGCAGTGAGGATTACGAGCAGTACTTC.